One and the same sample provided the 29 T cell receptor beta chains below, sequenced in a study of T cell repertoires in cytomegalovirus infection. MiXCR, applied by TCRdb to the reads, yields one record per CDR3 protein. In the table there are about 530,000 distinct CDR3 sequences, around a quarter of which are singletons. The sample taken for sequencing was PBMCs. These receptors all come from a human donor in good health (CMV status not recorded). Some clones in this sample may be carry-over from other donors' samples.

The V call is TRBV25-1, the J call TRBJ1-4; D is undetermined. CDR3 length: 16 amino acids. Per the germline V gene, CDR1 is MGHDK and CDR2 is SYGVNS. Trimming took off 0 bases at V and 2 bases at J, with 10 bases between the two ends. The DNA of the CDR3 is TGTGCCAGCAGTGAATACATCCCGGGTACTAATGAAAAACTGTTTTTT. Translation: CASSEYIPGTNEKLFF.

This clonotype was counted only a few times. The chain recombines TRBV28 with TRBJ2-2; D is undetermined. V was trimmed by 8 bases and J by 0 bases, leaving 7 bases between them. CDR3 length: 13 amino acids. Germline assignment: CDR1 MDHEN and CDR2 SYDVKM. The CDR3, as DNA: TGTGCCAGCTTGCCTGCGAACACCGGGGAGCTGTTTTTT. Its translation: CASLPANTGELFF.

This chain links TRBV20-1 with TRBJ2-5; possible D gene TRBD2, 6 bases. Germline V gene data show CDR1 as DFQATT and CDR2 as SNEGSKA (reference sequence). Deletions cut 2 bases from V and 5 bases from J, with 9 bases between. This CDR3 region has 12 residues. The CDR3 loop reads CSARSAGETQYF. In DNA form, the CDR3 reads TGCAGTGCTAGAAGTGCGGGGGAGACCCAGTACTTC.

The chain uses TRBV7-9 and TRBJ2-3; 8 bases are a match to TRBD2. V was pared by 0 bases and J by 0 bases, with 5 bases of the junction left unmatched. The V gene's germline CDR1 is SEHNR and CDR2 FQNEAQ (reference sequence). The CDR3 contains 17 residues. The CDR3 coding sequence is TGTGCCAGCAGCTTAGCGAATGGCGGGGGGAGCACAGATACGCAGTATTTT. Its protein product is CASSLANGGGSTDTQYF.

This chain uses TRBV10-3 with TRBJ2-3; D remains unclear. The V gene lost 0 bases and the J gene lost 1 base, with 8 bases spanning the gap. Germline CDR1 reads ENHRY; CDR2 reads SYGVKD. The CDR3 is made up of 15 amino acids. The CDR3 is CAISESNAGTDTQYF. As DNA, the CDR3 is TGTGCCATCAGTGAGTCGAACGCGGGCACAGATACGCAGTATTTT.

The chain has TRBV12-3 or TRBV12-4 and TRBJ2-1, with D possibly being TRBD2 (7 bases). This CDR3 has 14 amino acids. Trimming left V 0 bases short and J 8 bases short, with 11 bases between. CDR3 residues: CASSLAGGEHEQFF. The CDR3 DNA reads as TGTGCCAGCAGTTTAGCAGGGGGGGAGCATGAGCAGTTCTTC.

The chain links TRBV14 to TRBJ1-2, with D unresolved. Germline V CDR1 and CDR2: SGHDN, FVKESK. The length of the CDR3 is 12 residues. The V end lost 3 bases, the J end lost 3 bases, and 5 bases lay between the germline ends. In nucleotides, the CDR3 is TGTGCCAGCAGCCAGACCTACTATGGCTACACCTTC. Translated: CASSQTYYGYTF. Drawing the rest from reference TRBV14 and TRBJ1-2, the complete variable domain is EAGVTQFPSHSVIEKGQTVTLRCDPISGHDNLYWYRRVMGKEIKFLLHFVKESKQDESGMPNNRFLAERTGGTYSTLKVQPAELEDSGVYFCASSQTYYGYTFGSGTRLTVV.

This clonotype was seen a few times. The CDR3 coding sequence is TGTGCCAGTAGTCAGGACAGGAACGAGCAGTACTTC. Residues: CASSQDRNEQYF. V is TRBV19 and J is TRBJ2-7; 7 nucleotides match TRBD1. Germline V gene sequence: CDR1 LNHDA, CDR2 SQIVND (reference sequence). Trimming cost V 5 bases and J 5 bases; bases outside gene matches: 3. This CDR3 has 12 residues.

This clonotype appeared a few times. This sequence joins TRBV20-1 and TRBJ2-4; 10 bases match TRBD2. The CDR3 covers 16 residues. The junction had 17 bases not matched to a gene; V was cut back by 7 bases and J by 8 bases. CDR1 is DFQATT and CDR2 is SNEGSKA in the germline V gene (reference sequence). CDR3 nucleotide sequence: TGCAGTGGCTCTGACGGGGCTAGCGGGAGTAAGTACATTCAGTACTTC. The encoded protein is CSGSDGASGSKYIQYF.

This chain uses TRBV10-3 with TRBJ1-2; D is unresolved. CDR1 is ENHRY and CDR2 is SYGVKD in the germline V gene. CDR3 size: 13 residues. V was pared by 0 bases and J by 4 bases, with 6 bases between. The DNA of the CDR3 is TGTGCCATCAGTGAGTCGGACGGCTATGGCTACACCTTC. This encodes CAISESDGYGYTF.

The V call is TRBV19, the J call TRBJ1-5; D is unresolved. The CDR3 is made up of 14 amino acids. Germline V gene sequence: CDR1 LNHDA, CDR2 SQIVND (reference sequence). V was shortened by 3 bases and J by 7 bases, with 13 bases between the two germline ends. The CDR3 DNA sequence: TGTGCCAGTAGTATTGGGAAACGTAGGCAGCCCCAGCATTTT. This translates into CASSIGKRRQPQHF.

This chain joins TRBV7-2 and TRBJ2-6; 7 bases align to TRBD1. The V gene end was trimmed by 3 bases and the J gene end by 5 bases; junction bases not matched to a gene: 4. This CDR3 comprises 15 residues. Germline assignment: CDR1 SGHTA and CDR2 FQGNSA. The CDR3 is CASSFRQGWANVLTF. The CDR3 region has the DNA TGTGCCAGCAGCTTTCGACAGGGCTGGGCCAACGTCCTGACTTTC.

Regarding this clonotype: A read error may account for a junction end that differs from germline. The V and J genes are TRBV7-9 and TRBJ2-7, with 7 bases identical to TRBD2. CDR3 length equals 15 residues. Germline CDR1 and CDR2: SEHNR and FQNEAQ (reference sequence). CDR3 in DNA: TGTGCCAGCAGCCCTGGGGGGACTATGTCCTCCGAGCAGTACTTC. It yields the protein CASSPGGTMSSEQYF.

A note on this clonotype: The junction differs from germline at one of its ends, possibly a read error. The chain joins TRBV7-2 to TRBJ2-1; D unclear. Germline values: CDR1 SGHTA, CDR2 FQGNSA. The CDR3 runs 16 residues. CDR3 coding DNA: TGTGCCAGCAGCTCCTCTACAACCTCGTCCTACAATGCGCAGTTCTTC. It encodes CASSSSTTSSYNAQFF.

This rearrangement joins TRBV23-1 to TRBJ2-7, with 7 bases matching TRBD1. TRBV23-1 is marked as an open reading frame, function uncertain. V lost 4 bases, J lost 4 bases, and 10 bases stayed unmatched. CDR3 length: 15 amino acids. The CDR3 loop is CASSPWQGVEYEQYF. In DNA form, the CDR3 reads TGCGCCAGCAGTCCCTGGCAGGGGGTCGAATACGAGCAGTACTTC.

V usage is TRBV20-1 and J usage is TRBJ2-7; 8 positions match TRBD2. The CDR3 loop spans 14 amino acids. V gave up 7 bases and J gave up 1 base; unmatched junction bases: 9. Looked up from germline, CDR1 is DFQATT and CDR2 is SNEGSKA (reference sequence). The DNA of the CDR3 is TGCAGTGTTAAGAGCGGGAGTGTGTCCTACGAGCAGTACTTC. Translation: CSVKSGSVSYEQYF.

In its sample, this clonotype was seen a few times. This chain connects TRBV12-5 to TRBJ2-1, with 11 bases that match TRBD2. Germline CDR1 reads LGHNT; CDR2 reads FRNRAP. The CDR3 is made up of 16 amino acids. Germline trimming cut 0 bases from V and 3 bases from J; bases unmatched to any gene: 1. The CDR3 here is CASGLVLAGVYNEQFF. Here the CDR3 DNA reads TGTGCTAGTGGTTTGGTACTAGCGGGGGTCTACAATGAGCAGTTCTTC.

The CDR3 here is CASSSLRGRREKLFF. In nucleotides, the CDR3 is TGTGCCAGCAGTTCCCTCAGGGGGCGCCGGGAAAAACTGTTTTTT. This chain links TRBV28 with TRBJ1-4, with 8 bases that match TRBD1. The germline gives CDR1 MDHEN, CDR2 SYDVKM. With 4 bases clipped from V and 8 bases from J, the junction kept 9 bases outside the gene matches. The CDR3 covers 15 residues. The variable domain in full, completed from reference TRBV28 and TRBJ1-4, reads DVKVTQSSRYLVKRTGEKVFLECVQDMDHENMFWYRQDPGLGLRLIYFSYDVKMKEKGDIPEGYSVSREKKERFSLILESASTNQTSMYLCASSSLRGRREKLFFGSGTQLSVL.

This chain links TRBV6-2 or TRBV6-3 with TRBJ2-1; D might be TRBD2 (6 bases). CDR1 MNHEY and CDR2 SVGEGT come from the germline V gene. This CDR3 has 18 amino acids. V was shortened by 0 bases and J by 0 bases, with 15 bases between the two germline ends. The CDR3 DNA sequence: TGTGCCAGCAGTTACTCGTCGGCGGGAATCAGCTCCTACAATGAGCAGTTCTTC. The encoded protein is CASSYSSAGISSYNEQFF.

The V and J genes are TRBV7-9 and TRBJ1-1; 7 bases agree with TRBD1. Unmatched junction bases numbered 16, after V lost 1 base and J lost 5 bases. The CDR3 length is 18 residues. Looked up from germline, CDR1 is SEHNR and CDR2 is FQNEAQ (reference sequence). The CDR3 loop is CASSLGVSWDSRKTEAFF. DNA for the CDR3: TGTGCCAGCAGCTTAGGGGTCTCGTGGGACAGCCGTAAAACTGAAGCTTTCTTT.

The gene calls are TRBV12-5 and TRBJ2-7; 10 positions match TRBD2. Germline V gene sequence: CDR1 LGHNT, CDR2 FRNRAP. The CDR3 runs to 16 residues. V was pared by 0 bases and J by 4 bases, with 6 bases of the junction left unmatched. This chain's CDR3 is CASGLVLGTSDYEQYV. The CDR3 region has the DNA TGTGCTAGTGGTTTGGTACTGGGGACTAGCGATTACGAGCAGTACGTC.

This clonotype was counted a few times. The DNA for the CDR3 is TGTGCCAGCAGCCATGTGGCAGGGGGCGCTCTCGGGGAGCTGTTTTTT. This translates into CASSHVAGGALGELFF. J is TRBJ2-2 and V is TRBV7-2; 8 positions match TRBD1. The CDR3 consists of 16 residues. Trimming removed 5 bases from V and 7 bases from J; junction bases left unmatched: 12. The V gene's germline CDR1 is SGHTA and CDR2 FQGNSA.

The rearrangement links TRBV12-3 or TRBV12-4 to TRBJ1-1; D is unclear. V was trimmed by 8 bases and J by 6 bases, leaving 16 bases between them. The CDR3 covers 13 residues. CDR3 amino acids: CASSNVAGAEAFF. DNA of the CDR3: TGTGCCAGCTCCAACGTTGCTGGGGCTGAAGCTTTCTTT.

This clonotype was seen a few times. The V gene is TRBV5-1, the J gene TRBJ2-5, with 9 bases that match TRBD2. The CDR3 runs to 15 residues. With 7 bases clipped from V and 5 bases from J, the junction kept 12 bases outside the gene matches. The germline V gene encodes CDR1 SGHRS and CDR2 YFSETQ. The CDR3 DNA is TGCGCCAGCCGCGGGGTAGCGGGAGTGGGCGAGACCCAGTACTTC. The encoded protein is CASRGVAGVGETQYF.

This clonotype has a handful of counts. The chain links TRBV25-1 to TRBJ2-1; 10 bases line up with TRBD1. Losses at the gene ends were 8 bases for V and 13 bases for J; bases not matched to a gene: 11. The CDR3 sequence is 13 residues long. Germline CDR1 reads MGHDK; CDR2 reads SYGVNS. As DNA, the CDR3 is TGTGCCAGCGGGAGACAGGGGGCGATTAATCAGTTCTTC. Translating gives CASGRQGAINQFF.

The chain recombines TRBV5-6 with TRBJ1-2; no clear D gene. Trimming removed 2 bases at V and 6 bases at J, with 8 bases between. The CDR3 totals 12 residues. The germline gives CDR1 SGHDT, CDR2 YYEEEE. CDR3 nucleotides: TGTGCCAGCAGCTTCCGTCTGGATGGCTACACCTTC. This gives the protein CASSFRLDGYTF. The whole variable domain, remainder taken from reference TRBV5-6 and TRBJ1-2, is DAGVTQSPTHLIKTRGQQVTLRCSPKSGHDTVSWYQQALGQGPQFIFQYYEEEERQRGNFPDRFSGHQFPNYSSELNVNALLLGDSALYLCASSFRLDGYTFGSGTRLTVV.

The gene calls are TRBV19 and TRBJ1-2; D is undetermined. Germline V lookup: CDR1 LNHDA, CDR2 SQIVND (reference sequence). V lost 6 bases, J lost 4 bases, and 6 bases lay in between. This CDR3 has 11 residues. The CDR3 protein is CASRKTYGYTF. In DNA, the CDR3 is TGTGCCAGTAGGAAGACCTATGGCTACACCTTC.

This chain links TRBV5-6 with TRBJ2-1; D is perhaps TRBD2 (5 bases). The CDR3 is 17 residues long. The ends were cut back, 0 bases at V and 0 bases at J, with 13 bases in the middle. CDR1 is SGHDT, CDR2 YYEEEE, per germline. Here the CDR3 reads CASSLDRTFVSYNEQFF. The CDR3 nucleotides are TGTGCCAGCAGCTTGGACCGGACTTTCGTCTCCTACAATGAGCAGTTCTTC.

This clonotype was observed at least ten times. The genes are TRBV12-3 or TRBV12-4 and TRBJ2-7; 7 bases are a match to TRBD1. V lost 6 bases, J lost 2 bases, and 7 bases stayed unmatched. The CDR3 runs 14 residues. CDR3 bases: TGTGCCAGCAGCTCAGGGGGATCGGCCTACGAGCAGTACTTC. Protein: CASSSGGSAYEQYF.